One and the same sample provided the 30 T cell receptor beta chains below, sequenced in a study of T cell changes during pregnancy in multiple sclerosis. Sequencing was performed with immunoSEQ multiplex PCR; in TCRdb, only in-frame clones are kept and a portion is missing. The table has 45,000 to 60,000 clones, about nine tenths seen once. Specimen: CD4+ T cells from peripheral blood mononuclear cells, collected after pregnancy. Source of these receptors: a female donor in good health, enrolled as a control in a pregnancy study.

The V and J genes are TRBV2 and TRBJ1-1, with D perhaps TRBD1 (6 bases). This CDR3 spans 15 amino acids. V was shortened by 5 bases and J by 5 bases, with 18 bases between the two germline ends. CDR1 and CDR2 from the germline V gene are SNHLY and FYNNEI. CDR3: CASSMGRGGGTEAFF. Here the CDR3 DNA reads TGTGCCAGCAGTATGGGAAGGGGGGGTGGTACTGAAGCTTTCTTT.

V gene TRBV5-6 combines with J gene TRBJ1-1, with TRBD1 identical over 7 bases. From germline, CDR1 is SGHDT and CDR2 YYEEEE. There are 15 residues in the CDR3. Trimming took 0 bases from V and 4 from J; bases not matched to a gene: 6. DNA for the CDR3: TGTGCCAGCAGCTTGGTTGCAGGGGGTGGCACTGAAGCTTTCTTT. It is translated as CASSLVAGGGTEAFF.

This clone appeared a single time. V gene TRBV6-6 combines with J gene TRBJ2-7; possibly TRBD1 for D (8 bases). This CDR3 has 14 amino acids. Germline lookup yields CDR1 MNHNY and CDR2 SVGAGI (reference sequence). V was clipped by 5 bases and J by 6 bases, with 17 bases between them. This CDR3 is CASSPRTGRGEQYF. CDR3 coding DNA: TGTGCCAGCAGTCCCCGGACAGGGAGGGGCGAGCAGTACTTC.

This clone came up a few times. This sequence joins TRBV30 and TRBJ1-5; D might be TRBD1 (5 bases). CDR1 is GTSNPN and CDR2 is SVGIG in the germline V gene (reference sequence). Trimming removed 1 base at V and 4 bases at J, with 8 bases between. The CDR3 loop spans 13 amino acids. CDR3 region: CAWSAGLNQPQHF. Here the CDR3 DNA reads TGTGCCTGGAGTGCGGGACTGAATCAGCCCCAGCATTTT. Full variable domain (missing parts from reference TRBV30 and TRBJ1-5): SQTIHQWPATLVQPVGSPLSLECTVEGTSNPNLYWYRQAAGRGLQLLFYSVGIGQISSEVPQNLSASRPQDRQFILSSKKLLLSDSGFYLCAWSAGLNQPQHFGDGTRLSIL.

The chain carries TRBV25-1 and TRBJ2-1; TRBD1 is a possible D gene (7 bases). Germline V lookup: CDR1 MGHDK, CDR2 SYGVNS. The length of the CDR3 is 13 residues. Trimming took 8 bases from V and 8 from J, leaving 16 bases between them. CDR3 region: CASGGTASYEQFF. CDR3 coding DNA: TGTGCCAGCGGAGGGACAGCCTCCTATGAGCAGTTCTTC.

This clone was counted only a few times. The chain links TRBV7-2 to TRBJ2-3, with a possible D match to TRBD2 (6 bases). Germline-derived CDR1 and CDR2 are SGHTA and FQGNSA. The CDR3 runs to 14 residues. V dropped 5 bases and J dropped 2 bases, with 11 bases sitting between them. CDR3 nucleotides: TGTGCCAGCAGCCTCAGGACTACCACAGATACGCAGTATTTT. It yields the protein CASSLRTTTDTQYF.

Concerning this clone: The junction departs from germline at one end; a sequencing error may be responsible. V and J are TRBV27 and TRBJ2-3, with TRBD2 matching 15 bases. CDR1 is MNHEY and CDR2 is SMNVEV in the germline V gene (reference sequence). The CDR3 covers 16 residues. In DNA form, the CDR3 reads TGTGCCAGCAGTCCAAGCACGGGACTAGCGGGGGGACGCAGTAATTTT. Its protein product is CASSPSTGLAGGRSNF.

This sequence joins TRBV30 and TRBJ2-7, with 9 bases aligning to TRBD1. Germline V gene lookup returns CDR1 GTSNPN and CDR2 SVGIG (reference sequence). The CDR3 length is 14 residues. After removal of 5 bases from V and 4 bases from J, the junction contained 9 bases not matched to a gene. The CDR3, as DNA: TGTGCCTGGGGTGACGGGACAGGGATTTACGAGCAGTACTTC. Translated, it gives CAWGDGTGIYEQYF.

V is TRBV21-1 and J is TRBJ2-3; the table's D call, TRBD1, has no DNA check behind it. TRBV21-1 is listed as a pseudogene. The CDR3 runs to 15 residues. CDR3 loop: CASRSGTASTDTQYF. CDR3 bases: TGTGCCAGCAGGTCCGGGACAGCAAGCACAGATACGCAGTATTTT.

For the CDR3, the DNA is TGTGCCAGCTCACCTGAGATAAATGAAAAACTGTTTTTT. Translating gives CASSPEINEKLFF. The V and J genes are TRBV18 and TRBJ1-4; D is undetermined. V was pared by 3 bases and J by 5 bases, with 7 bases between. The germline V gene encodes CDR1 KGHSH and CDR2 LQKENI. The CDR3 has 13 amino acids.

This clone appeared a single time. CDR3 in amino acids: CASSVTAGAGNTIYF. CDR3 DNA sequence: TGTGCCAGCAGTGTCACAGCGGGCGCTGGAAACACCATATATTTT. The V and J genes are TRBV6-4 and TRBJ1-3; D gene unclear. Trimming took off 4 bases at V and 2 bases at J, with 12 bases between the two ends. CDR3 size: 15 residues. The germline V gene encodes CDR1 MRHNA and CDR2 SNTAGT.

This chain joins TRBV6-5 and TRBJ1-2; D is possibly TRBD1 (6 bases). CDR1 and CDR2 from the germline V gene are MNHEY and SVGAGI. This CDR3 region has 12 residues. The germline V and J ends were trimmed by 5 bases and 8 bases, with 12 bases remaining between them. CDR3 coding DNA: TGTGCCAGCAGTAGCAACAGGGTCGGCTACACCTTC. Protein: CASSSNRVGYTF.

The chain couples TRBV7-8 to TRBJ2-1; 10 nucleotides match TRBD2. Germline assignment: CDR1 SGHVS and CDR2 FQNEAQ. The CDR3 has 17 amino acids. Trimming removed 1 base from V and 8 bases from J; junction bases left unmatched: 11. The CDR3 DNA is TGTGCCAGCAGCTTAGGGAGGAGCGGGAGGGCCTTTGATGAGCAGTTCTTC. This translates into CASSLGRSGRAFDEQFF.

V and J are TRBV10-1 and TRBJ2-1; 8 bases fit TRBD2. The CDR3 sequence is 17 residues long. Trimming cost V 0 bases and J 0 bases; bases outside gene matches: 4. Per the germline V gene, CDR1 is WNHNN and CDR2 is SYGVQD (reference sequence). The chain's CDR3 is CASSESLAGSSYNEQFF. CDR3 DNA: TGCGCCAGCAGTGAGTCTCTAGCGGGTAGCTCCTACAATGAGCAGTTCTTC.

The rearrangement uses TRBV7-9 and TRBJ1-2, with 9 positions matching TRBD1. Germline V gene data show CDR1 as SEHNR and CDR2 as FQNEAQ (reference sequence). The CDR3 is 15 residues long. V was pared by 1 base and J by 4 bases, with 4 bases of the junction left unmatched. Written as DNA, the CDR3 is TGTGCCAGCAGCTTAGGGGACAGGGACTTCTATGGCTACACCTTC. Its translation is CASSLGDRDFYGYTF.

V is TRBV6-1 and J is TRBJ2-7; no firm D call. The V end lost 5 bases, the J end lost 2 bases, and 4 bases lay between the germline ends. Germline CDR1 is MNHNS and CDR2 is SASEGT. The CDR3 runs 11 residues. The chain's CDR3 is CASSLTYEQYF. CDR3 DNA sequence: TGTGCCAGCAGTCTTACCTACGAGCAGTACTTC.

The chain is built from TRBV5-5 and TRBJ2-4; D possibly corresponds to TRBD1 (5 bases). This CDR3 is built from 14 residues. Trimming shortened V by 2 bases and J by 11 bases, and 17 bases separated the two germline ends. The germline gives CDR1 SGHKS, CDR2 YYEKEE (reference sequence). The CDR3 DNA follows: TGTGCCAGCAGCTTCGGGCAGGGCCTTCCTTTTCAGTACTTC. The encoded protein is CASSFGQGLPFQYF.

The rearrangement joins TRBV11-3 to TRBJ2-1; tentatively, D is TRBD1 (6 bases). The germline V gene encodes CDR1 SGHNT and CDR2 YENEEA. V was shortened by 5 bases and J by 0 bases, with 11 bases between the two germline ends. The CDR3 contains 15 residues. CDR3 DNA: TGTGCCAGCAGCAGAGACAGGAGCTCCTACAATGAGCAGTTCTTC. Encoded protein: CASSRDRSSYNEQFF. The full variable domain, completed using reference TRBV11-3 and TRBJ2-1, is EAGVVQSPRYKIIEKKQPVAFWCNPISGHNTLYWYLQNLGQGPELLIRYENEEAVDDSQLPKDRFSAERLKGVDSTLKIQPAELGDSAVYLCASSRDRSSYNEQFFGPGTRLTVL.

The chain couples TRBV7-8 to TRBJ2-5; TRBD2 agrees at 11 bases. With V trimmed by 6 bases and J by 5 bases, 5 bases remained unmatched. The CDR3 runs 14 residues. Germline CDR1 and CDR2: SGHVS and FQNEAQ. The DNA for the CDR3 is TGTGCCAGCAGTCTAGCGGGAGGCAGGGAGACCCAGTACTTC. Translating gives CASSLAGGRETQYF.

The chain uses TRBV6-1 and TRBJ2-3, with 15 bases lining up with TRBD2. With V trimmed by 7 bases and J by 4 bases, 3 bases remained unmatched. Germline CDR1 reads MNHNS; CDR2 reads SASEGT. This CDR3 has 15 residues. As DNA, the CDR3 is TGTGCCAGCATTCGGACTAGCGGGGGGGCAGATACGCAGTATTTT. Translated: CASIRTSGGADTQYF.

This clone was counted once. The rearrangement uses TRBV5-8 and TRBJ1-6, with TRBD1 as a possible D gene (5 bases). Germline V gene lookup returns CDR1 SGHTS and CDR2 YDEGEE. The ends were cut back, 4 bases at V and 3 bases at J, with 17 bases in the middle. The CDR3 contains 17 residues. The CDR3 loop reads CASSPRRGDGYNSPLHF. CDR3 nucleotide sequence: TGTGCCAGCAGCCCACGCCGGGGGGACGGCTATAATTCACCCCTCCACTTT.

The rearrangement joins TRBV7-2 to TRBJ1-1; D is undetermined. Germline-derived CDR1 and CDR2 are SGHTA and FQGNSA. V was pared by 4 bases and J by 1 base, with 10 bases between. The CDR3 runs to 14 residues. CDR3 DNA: TGTGCCAGCAGCTCGGCCACGGGGAACACTGAAGCTTTCTTT. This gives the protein CASSSATGNTEAFF.

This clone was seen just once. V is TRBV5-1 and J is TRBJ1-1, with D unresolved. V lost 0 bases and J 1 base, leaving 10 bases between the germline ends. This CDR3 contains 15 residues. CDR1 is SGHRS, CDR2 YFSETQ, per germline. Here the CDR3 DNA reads TGCGCCAGCAGCTTGGATTATCGGGAGAACACTGAAGCTTTCTTT. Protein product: CASSLDYRENTEAFF.

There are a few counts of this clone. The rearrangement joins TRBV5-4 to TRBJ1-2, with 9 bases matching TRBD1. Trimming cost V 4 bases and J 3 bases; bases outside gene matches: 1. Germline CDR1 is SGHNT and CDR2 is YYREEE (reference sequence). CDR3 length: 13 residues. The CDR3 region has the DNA TGTGCCAGCAGCCGGGACAGGGACTATGGCTACACCTTC. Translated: CASSRDRDYGYTF.

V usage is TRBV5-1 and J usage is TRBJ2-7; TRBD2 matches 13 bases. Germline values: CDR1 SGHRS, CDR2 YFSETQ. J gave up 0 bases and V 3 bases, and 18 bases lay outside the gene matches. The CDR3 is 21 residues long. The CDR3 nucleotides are TGCGCCAGCAGCTCGACACCTTCACTAGCGGGAGGGCAGTGGGGCTCCTACGAGCAGTACTTC. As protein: CASSSTPSLAGGQWGSYEQYF.

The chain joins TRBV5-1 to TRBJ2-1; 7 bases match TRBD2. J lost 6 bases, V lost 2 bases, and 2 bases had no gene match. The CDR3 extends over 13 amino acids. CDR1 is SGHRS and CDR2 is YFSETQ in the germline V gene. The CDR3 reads CASSLAGLNEQFF. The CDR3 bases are TGCGCCAGCAGCTTAGCGGGGCTCAATGAGCAGTTCTTC.

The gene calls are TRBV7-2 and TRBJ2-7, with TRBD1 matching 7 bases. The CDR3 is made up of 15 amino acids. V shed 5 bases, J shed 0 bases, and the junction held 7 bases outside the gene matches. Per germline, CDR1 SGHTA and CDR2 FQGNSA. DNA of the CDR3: TGTGCCAGCAGCGTTAACAGGGGAAGCTCCTACGAGCAGTACTTC. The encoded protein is CASSVNRGSSYEQYF.

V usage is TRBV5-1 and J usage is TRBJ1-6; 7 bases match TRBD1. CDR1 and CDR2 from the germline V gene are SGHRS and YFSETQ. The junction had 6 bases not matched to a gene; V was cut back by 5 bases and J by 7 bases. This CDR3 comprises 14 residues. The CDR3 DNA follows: TGCGCCAGCAGGCCGGGACAGACCAATTCACCCCTCCACTTT. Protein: CASRPGQTNSPLHF.

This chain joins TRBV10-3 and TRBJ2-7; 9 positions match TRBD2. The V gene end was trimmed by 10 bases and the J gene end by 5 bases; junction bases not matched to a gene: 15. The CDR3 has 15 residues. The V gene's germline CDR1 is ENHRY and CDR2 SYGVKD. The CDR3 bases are TGTGCCAGCACCCCCACGGGCGGGGGGGCCCACGAGCAGTACTTC. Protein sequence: CASTPTGGGAHEQYF.

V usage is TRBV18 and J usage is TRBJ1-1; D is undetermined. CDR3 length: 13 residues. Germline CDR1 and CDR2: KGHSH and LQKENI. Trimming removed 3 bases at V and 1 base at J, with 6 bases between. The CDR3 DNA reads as TGTGCCAGCTCACCTCAGGCGAACACTGAAGCTTTCTTT. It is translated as CASSPQANTEAFF.